The T cell receptor beta chain described here comes from a study of blood T cell repertoires in COVID-19. Study-level background: The United States, Italy and Spain supplied acute and convalescent COVID-19 samples. T cells, B-cell-depleted T cells, or PBMCs provided the cDNA or gDNA that served as material.

In the original processing: Amplification of reference gene primers was used by the study to estimate nucleated cell counts. Clones were read by immunoSEQ multiplex PCR, and TCRdb kept only the in-frame ones, dropping some. V and J calls and clone size are those listed in that table; D and trimming were worked out from the DNA. This table has tens of thousands of clones, approximately 84% appearing once. This CDR3 has 16 amino acids. The V gene's germline CDR1 is MNHEY and CDR2 SVGAGI. J lost 8 bases, V lost 0 bases, and 7 bases had no gene match. This sequence originates from a human donor in a cohort sampled during active COVID-19. Material for sequencing was peripheral blood. This chain uses TRBV6-5 with TRBJ1-4, with 9 bases identical to TRBD1. The CDR3: CASSYSLRQGGEKLFF. In nucleotides, the CDR3 is TGTGCCAGCAGTTACTCTCTGAGACAGGGGGGGGAAAAACTGTTTTTT.